The source of this TCR delta chain is a study of Vδ1+ human thymocytes. Broader study findings: Highly polyclonal TRG and TRD repertoires with Gaussian CDR3 length distributions appeared in thymus. Around 20% of thymic delta-chain sequences were Vdelta2, with few Vdelta3, unlike blood Vdelta1+ controls. Bulk data may be misread because of unexpected Vdelta2 sequences.

The sorted cells were CD3+ Vdelta1+ Vdelta2- thymocytes from alphabeta-depleted thymus. Vdelta1+ thymocyte sorts reached between roughly 98% and 99.6% purity. The template was reverse-transcribed extracted RNA. Pooled V-gene forward primers with one constant-region reverse primer generated the CDR3 amplicons by multiplex PCR. TCRdb reapplied CATT to the multiplex PCR reads. Here the sample spans about 58,000 delta-chain clones, around 16% being singletons. The CDR3 spans 16 residues. CDR1 and CDR2 (germline): NSMFDY, ISSIKDK. Trimming pared 1 base from V and 0 bases from J, leaving 16 bases between. On this clone: Its antigen is as yet unknown. This specimen includes other DNA sequences encoding the same CDR3.

Specimen: Vdelta1+ gamma-delta thymocytes from the thymus. Subset given: FACS-sorted CD3+ TCRalphabeta- TCRVdelta1+ TCRVdelta2- thymocytes. This receptor was taken from a girl under three years old who had congenital heart surgery. This chain links TRAV29/DV5 with TRDJ1, with D unclear. The CDR3 nucleotides read TGTGCAGCAAGCCGCCCCACTCTCAGCTACACCGATAAACTCATCTTT. Amino acids: CAASRPTLSYTDKLIF. The full variable domain, rest sourced from reference TRAV29/DV5 and TRDJ1, is DQQVKQNSPSLSVQEGRISILNCDYTNSMFDYFLWYKKYPAEGPTFLISISSIKDKNEDGRFTVFLNKSAKHLSLHIVPSQPGDSAVYFCAASRPTLSYTDKLIFGKGTRVTVEP.